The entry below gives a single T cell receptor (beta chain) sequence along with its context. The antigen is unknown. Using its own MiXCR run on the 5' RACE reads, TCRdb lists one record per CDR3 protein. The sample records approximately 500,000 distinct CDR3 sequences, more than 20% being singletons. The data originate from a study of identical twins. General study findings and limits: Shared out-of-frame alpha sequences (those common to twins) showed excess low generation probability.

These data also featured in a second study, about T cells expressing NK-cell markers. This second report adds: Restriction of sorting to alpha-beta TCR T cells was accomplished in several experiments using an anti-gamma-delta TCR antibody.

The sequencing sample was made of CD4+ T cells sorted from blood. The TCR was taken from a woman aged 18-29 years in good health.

In DNA form, the CDR3 reads TGTGCCAGCATGCTGGGGATTAGCTCCTACGAGCAGTACTTC. Its translation: CASMLGISSYEQYF. The chain carries TRBV7-2 and TRBJ2-7; unclear D gene. Germline-derived CDR1 and CDR2 are SGHTA and FQGNSA. Trimming removed 7 bases at V and 0 bases at J, with 13 bases between. This CDR3 region has 14 residues.